The 17 T cell receptor beta chains in this list originate from one sample, sequenced in a study of blood T cell repertoires in COVID-19. TCRdb's table, derived via immunoSEQ multiplex PCR, lists solely in-frame clones and lacks some. The top ten clones hold around 0.84% of a sample with about 200,000 clones, roughly 90% of them seen once. Material for sequencing was peripheral blood. Receptors originate from a man aged 60 to 69 with COVID-19, enrolled during active disease.

This clone was recorded only once. This rearrangement joins TRBV6-1 to TRBJ2-2; D ambiguous. The CDR3 has 13 residues. Per germline, CDR1 MNHNS and CDR2 SASEGT. V was pared by 3 bases and J by 3 bases, with 5 bases between. The CDR3 sequence: CASSDSYTGELFF. The CDR3 nucleotides read TGTGCCAGCAGTGACAGTTACACCGGGGAGCTGTTTTTT.

This chain links TRBV4-2 with TRBJ1-3; a possible D gene is TRBD1 (5 bases). CDR1 is LGHNA and CDR2 is YNFKEQ in the germline V gene. This CDR3 comprises 15 residues. V gave up 3 bases and J gave up 4 bases, with 13 bases separating them. Here the CDR3 DNA reads TGTGCCAGCAGCCAGGCTGGAGGGGTGGGAAACACCATATATTTT. Its translation: CASSQAGGVGNTIYF.

The chain is built from TRBV7-2 and TRBJ1-3; D perhaps matches TRBD1 (5 bases). The CDR3 contains 16 residues. The ends were cut back, 5 bases at V and 0 bases at J, with 14 bases in the middle. Looked up from germline, CDR1 is SGHTA and CDR2 is FQGNSA. In DNA, the CDR3 is TGTGCCAGCAGCCCCCAGGGAACCCTCTCTGGAAACACCATATATTTT. It specifies CASSPQGTLSGNTIYF.

This clone occurred once. The chain combines TRBV10-2 with TRBJ2-1; 7 positions agree with TRBD2. Germline CDR1 is WSHSY and CDR2 is SAAADI. With V trimmed by 3 bases and J by 2 bases, 4 bases remained unmatched. The CDR3 runs 15 residues. The CDR3: CASSDVRGTYNEQFF. Written as DNA, the CDR3 is TGCGCCAGCAGTGATGTGCGGGGGACCTACAATGAGCAGTTCTTC.

The chain is built from TRBV19 and TRBJ1-6; 7 bases are shared with TRBD1. The V gene end was trimmed by 7 bases and the J gene end by 0 bases; junction bases not matched to a gene: 6. This CDR3 contains 16 residues. Germline values: CDR1 LNHDA, CDR2 SQIVND (reference sequence). CDR3 coding DNA: TGTGCCAGTACCCCGACAGGGAGCTCCTATAATTCACCCCTCCACTTT. Its translation is CASTPTGSSYNSPLHF.

The chain uses TRBV30 and TRBJ2-2; TRBD2 matches at 9 bases. The length of the CDR3 is 14 residues. V gave up 3 bases and J gave up 5 bases; unmatched junction bases: 4. Germline CDR1 reads GTSNPN; CDR2 reads SVGIG (reference sequence). CDR3: CAWRLTSGTGELFF. CDR3 in DNA: TGTGCCTGGAGGCTGACTAGCGGAACCGGGGAGCTGTTTTTT.

The chain combines TRBV15 with TRBJ1-2; TRBD1 matches 8 bases. Trimming removed 3 bases from V and 6 bases from J; junction bases left unmatched: 3. CDR1 and CDR2 (germline): LNHNV, YYDKDF (reference sequence). The length of the CDR3 is 13 residues. The CDR3: CATSRDRANGYTF. Written as DNA, the CDR3 is TGTGCCACCAGCAGGGACAGGGCAAATGGCTACACCTTC.

CDR3 bases: TGTGCCAGCAGAGCAGGGAAAGAGACCCAGTACTTC. It codes for CASRAGKETQYF. The rearrangement uses TRBV6-5 and TRBJ2-5; a possible D gene is TRBD1 (5 bases). The CDR3 has 12 amino acids. The V gene's germline CDR1 is MNHEY and CDR2 SVGAGI. The V gene lost 6 bases and the J gene lost 3 bases, with 8 bases spanning the gap.

V gene TRBV9 combines with J gene TRBJ2-3, with D unresolved. This CDR3 comprises 12 residues. V lost 3 bases and J 3 bases, leaving 5 bases between the germline ends. The germline V gene encodes CDR1 SGDLS and CDR2 YYNGEE. CDR3: CASSAPTDTQYF. CDR3 coding DNA: TGTGCCAGCAGCGCCCCAACAGATACGCAGTATTTT.

The V call is TRBV6-5, the J call TRBJ2-2; 8 bases are a match to TRBD1. Germline V gene sequence: CDR1 MNHEY, CDR2 SVGAGI. The CDR3 length is 15 residues. The trim removed 7 bases at V and 2 bases at J, leaving 6 bases unmatched. CDR3 protein: CASTKGQVNTGELFF. The CDR3 nucleotides read TGTGCCAGCACCAAGGGACAGGTCAACACCGGGGAGCTGTTTTTT.

The rearrangement uses TRBV11-2 and TRBJ2-1, with 8 bases lining up with TRBD2. V lost 2 bases to trimming and J lost 0 bases; unmatched junction nucleotides: 9. This CDR3 contains 18 residues. Germline V gene data show CDR1 as SGHAT and CDR2 as FQNNGV. The CDR3 DNA follows: TGTGCCAGCAGCTTAATGCCGACTAGCGTGGCCTCCTACAATGAGCAGTTCTTC. This encodes CASSLMPTSVASYNEQFF.

The V call is TRBV28, the J call TRBJ1-1, with D tentatively TRBD1 (5 bases). Germline CDR1 MDHEN, CDR2 SYDVKM. There are 14 residues in the CDR3. V was trimmed by 5 bases and J by 2 bases, leaving 12 bases between them. CDR3: CASSPGDINTEAFF. The CDR3 nucleotides are TGTGCCAGCAGTCCGGGGGATATCAACACTGAAGCTTTCTTT.

The rearrangement joins TRBV5-1 to TRBJ2-1, with 8 bases identical to TRBD1. V shed 4 bases, J shed 13 bases, and the junction held 7 bases outside the gene matches. Per the germline V gene, CDR1 is SGHRS and CDR2 is YFSETQ. The CDR3 has 12 residues. CDR3 bases: TGCGCCAGCAGCCTACCCGGGACAGGACAGTTCTTC. This encodes CASSLPGTGQFF. The full variable domain, rest sourced from reference TRBV5-1 and TRBJ2-1, is KAGVTQTPRYLIKTRGQQVTLSCSPISGHRSVSWYQQTPGQGLQFLFEYFSETQRNKGNFPGRFSGRQFSNSRSEMNVSTLELGDSALYLCASSLPGTGQFFGPGTRLTVL.

The chain carries TRBV30 and TRBJ1-1; TRBD1 aligns across 7 bases. The CDR3 extends over 10 amino acids. Trimming took 1 base from V and 10 from J; bases not matched to a gene: 0. The germline CDR1 and CDR2 sequences are GTSNPN and SVGIG (reference sequence). Written as DNA, the CDR3 is TGTGCCTGGAGTGGGGACAGAGCTTTCTTT. This sequence encodes CAWSGDRAFF.

V usage is TRBV18 and J usage is TRBJ2-5; TRBD1 matches at 9 bases. The germline V gene encodes CDR1 KGHSH and CDR2 LQKENI. Trimming cost V 4 bases and J 1 base; bases outside gene matches: 4. The CDR3 has 15 residues. In nucleotides, the CDR3 is TGTGCCAGCTCACGCTCGACAGGGGGCCAAGAGACCCAGTACTTC. Protein sequence: CASSRSTGGQETQYF. The variable domain in full, with the rest retrieved from reference TRBV18 and TRBJ2-5, is NAGVMQNPRHLVRRRGQEARLRCSPMKGHSHVYWYRQLPEEGLKFMVYLQKENIIDESGMPKERFSAEFPKEGPSILRIQQVVRGDSAAYFCASSRSTGGQETQYFGPGTRLLVL.

V gene TRBV27 combines with J gene TRBJ2-1, with 9 bases matching TRBD2. Germline V gives CDR1 MNHEY, CDR2 SMNVEV (reference sequence). The CDR3 consists of 14 residues. V gave up 6 bases and J gave up 3 bases; unmatched junction bases: 3. The chain's CDR3 is CASSSGGIYNEQFF. CDR3 nucleotide sequence: TGTGCCAGCAGCAGCGGGGGGATCTACAATGAGCAGTTCTTC.

This clone has just one count. This rearrangement joins TRBV3-1 (or the pseudogene TRBV3-2) to TRBJ1-1; possibly TRBD1 for D (5 bases). In germline, CDR1 is LGHDT, CDR2 YNNKEL (reference sequence). Trimming pared 4 bases from V and 10 bases from J, leaving 16 bases between. The CDR3 is made up of 13 amino acids. CDR3 sequence (DNA): TGTGCCAGCAGCCCCTTATATTCGGGGGGAGCTTTCTTT. It codes for CASSPLYSGGAFF.